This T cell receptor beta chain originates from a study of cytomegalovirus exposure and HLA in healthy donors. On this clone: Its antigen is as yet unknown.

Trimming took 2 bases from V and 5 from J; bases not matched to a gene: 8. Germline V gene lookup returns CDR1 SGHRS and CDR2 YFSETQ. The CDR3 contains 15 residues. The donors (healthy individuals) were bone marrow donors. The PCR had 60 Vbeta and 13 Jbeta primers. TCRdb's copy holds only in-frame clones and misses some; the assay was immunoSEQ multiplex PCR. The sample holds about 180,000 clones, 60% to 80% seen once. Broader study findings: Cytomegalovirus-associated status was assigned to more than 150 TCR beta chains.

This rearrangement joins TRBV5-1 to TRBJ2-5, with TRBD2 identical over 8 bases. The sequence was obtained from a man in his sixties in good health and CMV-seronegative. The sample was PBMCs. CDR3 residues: CASSLWGRGGETQYF. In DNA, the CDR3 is TGCGCCAGCAGCTTATGGGGACGCGGGGGGGAGACCCAGTACTTC.